The clone carrying this T cell receptor (beta chain) was observed at least ten times. Its antigen remains unidentified. The authors used template switching to add a universal primer site and gave cDNA unique molecular identifiers. TCRdb recomputed calls from the 5' RACE reads with MiXCR, one row per CDR3 protein. The sample holds fewer than 500,000 distinct CDR3 sequences, approximately 15% seen once. The germline V gene has CDR1 SQVTM and CDR2 ANQGSEA. The CDR3 contains 12 residues. The V gene lost 6 bases and the J gene lost 8 bases, with 14 bases spanning the gap. Healthy Caucasian donors formed the entire cohort. The entry originates in a study of identical twins. The study's findings and limits: Cross-sectional statistical analysis, not tracking of the same donors, underpinned the conclusions. Whereas memory repertoires showed no such difference, abundant cord blood beta clonotypes carried fewer insertions.

These data were also filed under a second study, of yellow fever vaccine responses in identical twins.

This receptor was identified in a woman aged 18 to 35 in good health. The rearrangement joins TRBV29-1 to TRBJ2-1; weak D call: TRBD1 (6 bases). Input material: CD4+ T cells sorted from blood. In DNA, the CDR3 is TGCAGCGTAAACAGGGTTCGGGATGAGCAGTTCTTC. This encodes CSVNRVRDEQFF.